A single sample gave rise to the 15 T cell receptor beta chains below, sequenced in a study of T-cell reconstitution after alpha-beta-depleted transplantation in children. Researchers prepared the TCRbeta library using unique molecular identifiers, the study reports. TCRdb used MiXCR to reprocess the PCR reads, holding one entry per CDR3 protein. The sample records hundreds of thousands of distinct CDR3 sequences, 10% to 15% being singletons. This sample comprised PBMCs, mostly from graft donor cells, obtained 360 days after TCRalphabeta/CD19-depleted stem cell transplant. Receptors originate from a male patient between 10 and 17 years old who had a stem cell transplant for acute myeloid leukemia, so the T cells may come from the graft donor.

The chain links TRBV6-5 to TRBJ1-5; D unclear. There are 14 residues in the CDR3. From germline, CDR1 is MNHEY and CDR2 SVGAGI. V was trimmed by 6 bases and J by 0 bases, leaving 9 bases between them. CDR3 protein: CASSPQDSNQPQHF. CDR3 DNA sequence: TGTGCCAGCAGCCCGCAGGATAGCAATCAGCCCCAGCATTTT.

A few counts support this clonotype. An end of the junction differs from the germline gene, which may be a read error. The rearrangement links TRBV5-1 to TRBJ1-4; D not certain. CDR1 is SGHRS, CDR2 YFSETQ, per germline. The CDR3 runs to 13 residues. CDR3 coding DNA: TGCGCCAGCAGCTCCGGAACTGATGAAAAACTGTTTTTT. It yields the protein CASSSGTDEKLFF.

This clonotype has only a few counts. This rearrangement joins TRBV7-9 to TRBJ2-7, with 12 bases fitting TRBD2. In germline, CDR1 is SEHNR, CDR2 FQNEAQ (reference sequence). V shed 0 bases, J shed 2 bases, and the junction held 5 bases outside the gene matches. This CDR3 is built from 17 residues. The CDR3 sequence: CASSLAPLAGGPYEQYF. For the CDR3, the DNA is TGTGCCAGCAGCTTAGCCCCCCTAGCGGGAGGGCCCTACGAGCAGTACTTC.

The chain carries TRBV20-1 and TRBJ2-5, with TRBD1 matching 10 bases. J was trimmed by 5 bases and V by 6 bases; bases with no gene match: 15. Germline assignment: CDR1 DFQATT and CDR2 SNEGSKA (reference sequence). CDR3 length: 16 residues. The CDR3 here is CSATRTDRGRWETQYF. For the CDR3, the DNA is TGCAGTGCCACCCGAACCGACAGGGGGCGGTGGGAGACCCAGTACTTC.

This clonotype was seen a few times. This chain joins TRBV28 and TRBJ1-2; D perhaps matches TRBD1 (5 bases). Germline V gives CDR1 MDHEN, CDR2 SYDVKM. CDR3 length: 15 residues. V dropped 3 bases and J dropped 5 bases, with 16 bases sitting between them. The CDR3 sequence is CASSLDLRGTYGYTF. The CDR3 DNA reads TGTGCCAGCAGTTTGGATTTACGGGGGACTTATGGCTACACCTTC.

A few counts support this clonotype. The chain combines TRBV12-3 or TRBV12-4 with TRBJ2-1, with 8 bases aligning to TRBD1. This CDR3 comprises 15 residues. The trim removed 4 bases at V and 6 bases at J, leaving 8 bases unmatched. CDR3 in amino acids: CASSYGTGIGNEQFF. CDR3 sequence (DNA): TGTGCCAGCAGTTATGGGACAGGTATTGGCAATGAGCAGTTCTTC.

With regard to this clonotype: A read error is possible here, since a much larger clone lies one base away. The CDR3 is CASSQLADYNEQFF. CDR3 sequence (DNA): TGTGCCAGCAGCCAACTAGCGGACTACAATGAGCAGTTCTTC. The genes are TRBV6-2 or TRBV6-3 and TRBJ2-1, with 8 nucleotides matching TRBD2. J lost 3 bases, V lost 6 bases, and 4 bases had no gene match. Looked up from germline, CDR1 is MNHEY and CDR2 is SVGEGT. The CDR3 is 14 amino acids.

There are a few counts of this clonotype. The chain is built from TRBV5-1 and TRBJ1-2; D is uncertain. CDR1 is SGHRS and CDR2 is YFSETQ in the germline V gene. Trimming stripped 0 bases from V and 5 bases from J, with 11 bases between. There are 14 residues in the CDR3. Written as DNA, the CDR3 is TGCGCCAGCAGCTTGGGAAGGACGGAATATGGCTACACCTTC. It yields the protein CASSLGRTEYGYTF.

A few counts support this clonotype. The rearrangement joins TRBV10-3 to TRBJ2-2; D unclear. V gave up 0 bases and J gave up 1 base, with 9 bases separating them. This CDR3 has 16 amino acids. Looked up from germline, CDR1 is ENHRY and CDR2 is SYGVKD. The CDR3: CAISESTRGNTGELFF. Written as DNA, the CDR3 is TGTGCCATCAGTGAGTCGACTCGCGGGAACACCGGGGAGCTGTTTTTT.

In this sample, this clonotype turned up many times. The chain recombines TRBV12-3 or TRBV12-4 with TRBJ2-1; possible D gene TRBD1, 7 bases. With 5 bases removed from V and 4 bases from J, the gap between germline ends came to 12 bases. The CDR3 runs 14 residues. Here the CDR3 DNA reads TGTGCCAGCAGTCTGACAGGGACTTACAATGAGCAGTTCTTC. Amino acids: CASSLTGTYNEQFF.

At least ten counts were recorded for this clonotype. V usage is TRBV25-1 and J usage is TRBJ2-4; 8 bases are a match to TRBD1. The junction had 10 bases not matched to a gene; V was cut back by 5 bases and J by 7 bases. Germline V lookup: CDR1 MGHDK, CDR2 SYGVNS. The CDR3 has 15 residues. The CDR3 region is CASSSRGQGLNIQYF. The CDR3 DNA is TGTGCCAGCAGTTCCAGGGGGCAAGGTTTGAACATTCAGTACTTC.

J is TRBJ2-1 and V is TRBV7-3, with 7 nucleotides matching TRBD2. CDR1 SGHTA and CDR2 FQGTGA come from the germline V gene. This CDR3 spans 17 amino acids. V trimming: 5 bases; J trimming: 9 bases; junction bases outside the gene matches: 19. The CDR3: CASSPIPLGGSRGEQFF. CDR3 in DNA: TGTGCCAGCAGCCCAATCCCCTTGGGCGGGAGTCGCGGTGAGCAGTTCTTC.

The V call is TRBV27, the J call TRBJ2-4; 11 nucleotides line up with TRBD2. CDR3 length: 18 amino acids. The germline V gene encodes CDR1 MNHEY and CDR2 SMNVEV (reference sequence). V was pared by 5 bases and J by 1 base, with 10 bases of the junction left unmatched. CDR3: CASSSSPGLAEAKNIQYF. CDR3 nucleotide sequence: TGTGCCAGCAGTAGCAGTCCGGGACTAGCGGAGGCCAAAAACATTCAGTACTTC.

The rearrangement links TRBV5-1 to TRBJ2-1; 10 nucleotides agree with TRBD2. The germline gives CDR1 SGHRS, CDR2 YFSETQ. The J segment lost 2 bases and the V segment lost 7 bases, leaving 9 bases of the junction unmatched. This CDR3 region has 16 residues. CDR3 coding DNA: TGCGCCAGCGGTTGGGGGACTAGCGTAACCTACAATGAGCAGTTCTTC. Residues: CASGWGTSVTYNEQFF.

This clonotype showed up just a few times. The chain has TRBV7-8 and TRBJ2-7; tentative D call: TRBD1 (9 bases). Germline CDR1 reads SGHVS; CDR2 reads FQNEAQ. This CDR3 comprises 17 residues. V was trimmed by 5 bases and J by 4 bases, leaving 24 bases between them. This chain's CDR3 is CASSQPGGTGIWYEQYF. In DNA, the CDR3 is TGTGCCAGCAGCCAGCCGGGGGGGACAGGGATCTGGTACGAGCAGTACTTC.